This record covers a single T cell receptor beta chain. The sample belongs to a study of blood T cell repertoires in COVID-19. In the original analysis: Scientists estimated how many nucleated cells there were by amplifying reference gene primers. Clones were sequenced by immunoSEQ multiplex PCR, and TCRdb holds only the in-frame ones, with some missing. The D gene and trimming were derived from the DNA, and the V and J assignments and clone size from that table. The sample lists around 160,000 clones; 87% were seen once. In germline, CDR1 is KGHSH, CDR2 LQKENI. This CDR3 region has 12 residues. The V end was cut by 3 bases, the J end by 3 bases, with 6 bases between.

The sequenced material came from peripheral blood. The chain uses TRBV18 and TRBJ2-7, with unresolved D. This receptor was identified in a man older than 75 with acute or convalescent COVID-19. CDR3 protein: CASSPPDYEQYF. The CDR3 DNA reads TGTGCCAGCTCACCGCCAGACTACGAGCAGTACTTC.